A single sample gave rise to the 8 T cell receptor beta chains below, sequenced in a study of T cell responses to AZD1222 COVID-19 vaccine. Assay: immunoSEQ multiplex PCR; the TCRdb copy retains only in-frame clones and omits some. The table has over 150,000 clones, 88% seen once. The input for sequencing was peripheral blood, taken on day 0 of AZD1222 vaccination. The receptors stem from an adult in good health.

This clone was seen only once. Here the CDR3 reads CASSHGLTGIYTF. The CDR3 nucleotides are TGTGCCAGCAGCCACGGATTGACGGGGATCTACACCTTC. The chain links TRBV5-5 to TRBJ1-2; no reliable D call. The length of the CDR3 is 13 residues. Germline V gene sequence: CDR1 SGHKS, CDR2 YYEKEE (reference sequence). The germline V and J ends were trimmed by 4 bases and 10 bases, with 17 bases remaining between them.

The rearrangement links TRBV4-3 to TRBJ1-4, with a possible D match to TRBD1 (5 bases). The V end was cut by 1 base, the J end by 8 bases, with 14 bases between. The CDR3 consists of 15 residues. The germline V gene encodes CDR1 LGHNA and CDR2 YSLEER. This CDR3 reads CASSQGQGFGEKLFF. The CDR3 DNA is TGCGCCAGCAGCCAAGGCCAGGGTTTCGGGGAAAAACTGTTTTTT.

The chain has TRBV19 and TRBJ1-5; 11 bases are a match to TRBD1. The CDR3 extends over 16 amino acids. The V gene's germline CDR1 is LNHDA and CDR2 SQIVND (reference sequence). V shed 4 bases and J 9 bases; nucleotides not matched to a gene: 11. DNA for the CDR3: TGTGCCAGTAGTAGATCGGGACAGGGGGATTTTTGGCCCCAGCATTTT. Amino acids: CASSRSGQGDFWPQHF.

The sample holds a few counts of this clone. CDR3 bases: TGTGCCAGCAGCCGCCCAGGGCTCGGGGGCTACACCTTC. This codes for CASSRPGLGGYTF. The genes are TRBV11-2 and TRBJ1-2, with D perhaps matching TRBD1 (5 bases). V shed 5 bases and J shed 8 bases, with 15 bases lying between them. The CDR3 is 13 amino acids. Per germline, CDR1 SGHAT and CDR2 FQNNGV. Together with reference TRBV11-2 and TRBJ1-2, the CDR3 gives the full variable domain: EAGVAQSPRYKIIEKRQSVAFWCNPISGHATLYWYQQILGQGPKLLIQFQNNGVVDDSQLPKDRFSAERLKGVDSTLKIQPAKLEDSAVYLCASSRPGLGGYTFGSGTRLTVV.

CDR3 nucleotide sequence: TGTGCCAGCAGAAACAGGGGGACCTCTGAGAATTCACCCCTCCACTTT. The encoded protein is CASRNRGTSENSPLHF. The J gene is TRBJ1-6, the V gene TRBV3-1 (or the pseudogene TRBV3-2); 8 bases line up with TRBD1. The germline V gene encodes CDR1 LGHDT and CDR2 YNNKEL (reference sequence). V lost 6 bases and J lost 7; bases outside the gene matches: 11. The CDR3 totals 16 residues.

This chain uses TRBV28 with TRBJ1-4; D ambiguous. V lost 3 bases, J lost 3 bases, and 8 bases lay in between. The CDR3 covers 14 residues. Germline lookup yields CDR1 MDHEN and CDR2 SYDVKM. In nucleotides, the CDR3 is TGTGCCAGCAGTTTGGGTGGACCTAATGAAAAACTGTTTTTT. Protein sequence: CASSLGGPNEKLFF.

The CDR3 coding sequence is TGTGCCAGCAGCTTGGAATTCCCCGGGGGCGCTGGTTACGAGCAGTACTTC. Translated: CASSLEFPGGAGYEQYF. The genes are TRBV7-2 and TRBJ2-7; D is possibly TRBD1 or TRBD2 (6 bases each). Trimming cost V 3 bases and J 4 bases, with 22 bases left between them. Per germline, CDR1 SGHTA and CDR2 FQGNSA. The CDR3 totals 17 residues.

This chain links TRBV7-9 with TRBJ1-1; D not resolved. This CDR3 has 14 residues. The V and J ends lost 1 base and 1 base respectively, with 7 bases between them. Germline values: CDR1 SEHNR, CDR2 FQNEAQ (reference sequence). CDR3 amino acids: CASSLGGTNTEAFF. The CDR3 bases are TGTGCCAGCAGCTTAGGGGGAACGAACACTGAAGCTTTCTTT.